This TCR beta chain was recorded in a study of OX40 agonist ivuxolimab in advanced cancers. V lost 3 bases to trimming and J lost 0 bases, with 0 bases between them. This CDR3 comprises 13 residues. Germline V lookup: CDR1 LGHNT, CDR2 FRNRAP. Assay: immunoSEQ multiplex PCR; the TCRdb copy retains only in-frame clones and omits some. The data hold approximately 70,000 clones, with 88% observed a single time. The V and J genes are TRBV12-5 and TRBJ2-6; D not resolved. The sequencing used CD4+ or CD8+ T cells sorted from blood, collected in a trial of the OX40 agonist ivuxolimab. This TCR was recovered from an adult with an advanced solid tumor such as melanoma, head and neck, liver or kidney cancer. The CDR3 protein is CASGFSGANVLTF. Written as DNA, the CDR3 is TGTGCTAGTGGTTTCTCTGGGGCCAACGTCCTGACTTTC.